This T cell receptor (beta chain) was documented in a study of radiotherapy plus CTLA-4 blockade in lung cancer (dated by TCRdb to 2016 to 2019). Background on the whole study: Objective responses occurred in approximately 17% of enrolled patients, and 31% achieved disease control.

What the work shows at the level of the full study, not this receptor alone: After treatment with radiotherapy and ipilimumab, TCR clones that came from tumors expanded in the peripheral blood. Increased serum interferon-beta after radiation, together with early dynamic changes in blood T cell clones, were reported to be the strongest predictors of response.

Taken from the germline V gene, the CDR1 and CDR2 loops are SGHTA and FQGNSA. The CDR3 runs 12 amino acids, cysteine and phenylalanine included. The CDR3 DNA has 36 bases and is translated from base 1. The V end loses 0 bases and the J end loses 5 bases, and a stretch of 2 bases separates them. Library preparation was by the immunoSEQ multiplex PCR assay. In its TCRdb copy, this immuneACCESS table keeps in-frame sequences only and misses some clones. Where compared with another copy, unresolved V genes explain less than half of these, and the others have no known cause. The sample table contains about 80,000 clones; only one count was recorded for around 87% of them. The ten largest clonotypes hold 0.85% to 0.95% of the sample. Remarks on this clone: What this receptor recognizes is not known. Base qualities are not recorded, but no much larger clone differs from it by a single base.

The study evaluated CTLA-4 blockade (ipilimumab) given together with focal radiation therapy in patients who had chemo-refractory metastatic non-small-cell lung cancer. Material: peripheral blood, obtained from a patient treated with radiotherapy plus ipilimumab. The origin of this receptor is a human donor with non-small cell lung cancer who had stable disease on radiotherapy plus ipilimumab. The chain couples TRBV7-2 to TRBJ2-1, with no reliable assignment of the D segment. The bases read TGTGCCAGCAGCTTAGCCAACAATGAGCAGTTCTTC. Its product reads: CASSLANNEQFF.